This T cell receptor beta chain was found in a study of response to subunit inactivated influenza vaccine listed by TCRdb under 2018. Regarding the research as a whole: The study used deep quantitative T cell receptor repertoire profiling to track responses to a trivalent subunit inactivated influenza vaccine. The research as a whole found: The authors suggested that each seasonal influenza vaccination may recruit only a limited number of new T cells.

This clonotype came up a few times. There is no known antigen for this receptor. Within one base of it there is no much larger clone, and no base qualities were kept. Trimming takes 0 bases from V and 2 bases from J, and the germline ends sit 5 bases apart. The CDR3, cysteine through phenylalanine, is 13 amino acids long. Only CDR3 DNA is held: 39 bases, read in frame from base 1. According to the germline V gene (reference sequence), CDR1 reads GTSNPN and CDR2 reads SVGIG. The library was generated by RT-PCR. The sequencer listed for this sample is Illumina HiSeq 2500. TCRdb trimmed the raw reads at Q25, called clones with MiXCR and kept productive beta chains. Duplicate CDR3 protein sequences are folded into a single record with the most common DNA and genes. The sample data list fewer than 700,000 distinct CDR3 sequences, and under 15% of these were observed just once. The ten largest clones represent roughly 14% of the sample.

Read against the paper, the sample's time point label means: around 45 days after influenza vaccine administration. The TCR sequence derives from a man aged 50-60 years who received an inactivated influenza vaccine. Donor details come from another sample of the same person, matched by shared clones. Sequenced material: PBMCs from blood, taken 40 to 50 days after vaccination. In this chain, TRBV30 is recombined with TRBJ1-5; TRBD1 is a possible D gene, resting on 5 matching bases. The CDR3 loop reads CAWSVGGNQPQHF. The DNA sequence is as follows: TGTGCCTGGAGTGTGGGGGGCAATCAGCCCCAGCATTTT.